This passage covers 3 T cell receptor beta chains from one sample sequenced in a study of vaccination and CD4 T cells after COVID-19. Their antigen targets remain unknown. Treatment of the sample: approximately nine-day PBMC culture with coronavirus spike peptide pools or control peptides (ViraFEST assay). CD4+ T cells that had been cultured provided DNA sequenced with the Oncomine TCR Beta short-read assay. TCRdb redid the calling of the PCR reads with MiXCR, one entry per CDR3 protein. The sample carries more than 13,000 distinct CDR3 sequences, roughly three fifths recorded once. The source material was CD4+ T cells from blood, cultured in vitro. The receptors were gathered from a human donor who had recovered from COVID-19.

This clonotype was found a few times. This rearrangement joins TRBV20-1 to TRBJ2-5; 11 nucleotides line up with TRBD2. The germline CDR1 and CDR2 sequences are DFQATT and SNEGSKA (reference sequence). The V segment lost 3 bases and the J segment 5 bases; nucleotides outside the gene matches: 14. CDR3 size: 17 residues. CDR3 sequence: CSASTLAGVVVQETQYF. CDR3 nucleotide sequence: TGCAGTGCTAGCACACTAGCGGGAGTAGTCGTGCAGGAGACCCAGTACTTC.

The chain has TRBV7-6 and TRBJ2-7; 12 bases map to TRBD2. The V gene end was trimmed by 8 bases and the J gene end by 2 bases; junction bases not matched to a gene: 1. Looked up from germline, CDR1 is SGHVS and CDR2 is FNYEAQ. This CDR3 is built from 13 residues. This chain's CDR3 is CASGLAGTYEQYF. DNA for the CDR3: TGTGCCAGCGGACTAGCGGGAACCTACGAGCAGTACTTC.

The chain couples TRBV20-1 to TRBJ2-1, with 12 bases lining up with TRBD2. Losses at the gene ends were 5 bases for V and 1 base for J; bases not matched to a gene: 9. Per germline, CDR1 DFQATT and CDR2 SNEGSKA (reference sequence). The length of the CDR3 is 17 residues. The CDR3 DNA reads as TGCAGTGCTCTCGGGACTAGCGGGTTCTCATCCTACAATGAGCAGTTCTTC. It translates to CSALGTSGFSSYNEQFF.